The rows below give T cell receptor beta chains drawn from one sample of a study of breast tumors, draining lymph nodes, adjacent tissues. TCRdb reprocessed the multiplex PCR reads with MiXCR, giving one entry per CDR3 protein. Found here are approximately 300,000 distinct CDR3 sequences, roughly 31% of them singletons; the top ten hold 0.85% to 1.2%. The sample comprised axillary lymph node tissue. Receptor source: a female donor with breast cancer. Some clones in this sample may be carry-over from other donors' samples. CDR3s include the opening cysteine and the closing phenylalanine or tryptophan. A D gene is named only where the DNA matches it firmly. Not every row has a clone size; where given, it reads once, few, many or a size class.

cdr3_length,clone_size,v_call,j_call,d_call,cdr3_nt,cdr3_aa
14,NA,TRBV27,TRBJ2-3,TRBD1,TGTGCCAGCGGGGACACAGGGGGCACAGATACGCAGTATTTT,CASGDTGGTDTQYF
15,many,TRBV5-6,TRBJ2-5,TRBD1,TGTGCCAGCAGTCAGACAGGGGGCACGGAGGAGACCCAGTACTTC,CASSQTGGTEETQYF
14,NA,TRBV7-2,TRBJ1-1,NA,TGTGCCAGCAGCTTTTCCGAGGCGAACACTGAAGCTTTCTTT,CASSFSEANTEAFF
12,many,TRBV20-1,TRBJ2-5,NA,TGCAGTGCCCATCACAGGGCGGGAACCCAGTACTTC,CSAHHRAGTQYF
15,NA,TRBV12-3/TRBV12-4,TRBJ2-5,TRBD2,TGTGCCAGCAGTTTAGGAGCTAGCGGGACAGAGACCCAGTACTTC,CASSLGASGTETQYF
15,few,TRBV28,TRBJ1-2,NA,TGTGCCAGCAGTCCTAGAGTCGGGGCCCACTATGGCTACACCTTC,CASSPRVGAHYGYTF
12,NA,TRBV6-5,TRBJ2-5,NA,TGTGCCACTCGACAATCCCAAGAGACCCAGTACTTC,CATRQSQETQYF
14,NA,TRBV15,TRBJ2-7,NA,TGTGCCACCAGCAGAGGGGGCACATCCAACGAGCAGTACTTC,CATSRGGTSNEQYF
15,many,TRBV10-1,TRBJ2-3,NA,TGCGCCAGCAGTGAGAGTGGGAGTGTCGCAGATACGCAGTATTTT,CASSESGSVADTQYF
15,many,TRBV10-3,TRBJ1-5,NA,TGTGCCATCAGTGAGATGGACAGCGAGAATCAGCCCCAGCATTTT,CAISEMDSENQPQHF
14,NA,TRBV2,TRBJ2-7,NA,TGTGCCAGCAGCCCCGGGGGTCAAGGAGACGAGCAGTACTTC,CASSPGGQGDEQYF
14,many,TRBV6-5,TRBJ2-2,NA,TGTGCCAGCAGTAAATTGACGGGGACCGGGGAGCTGTTTTTT,CASSKLTGTGELFF
14,NA,TRBV27,TRBJ1-1,NA,TGTGCCAGCAGTTTATCGGGTCGGAACACTGAAGCTTTCTTT,CASSLSGRNTEAFF
17,many,TRBV12-3/TRBV12-4,TRBJ2-3,NA,TGTGCCAGCAGTTTACGGTTTCGTCGGGATAGCACAGATACGCAGTATTTT,CASSLRFRRDSTDTQYF
15,NA,TRBV5-4,TRBJ2-2,TRBD1,TGTGCCAGCAGCCCGGGACAGTCGAACACCGGGGAGCTGTTTTTT,CASSPGQSNTGELFF
12,NA,TRBV29-1,TRBJ1-1,TRBD1,TGCAGCGTCGACAGGGTGAACACTGAAGCTTTCTTT,CSVDRVNTEAFF
13,many,TRBV20-1,TRBJ2-1,NA,TGCAGTGCTATAGGGGTTCGTCGGTCGGGCCGGTTCTTC,CSAIGVRRSGRFF
14,once,TRBV19,TRBJ1-1,NA,TGTGCCAGTAGTCACCGGGGCCGGAACACTGAAGCTTTCTTT,CASSHRGRNTEAFF
14,NA,TRBV20-1,TRBJ2-1,TRBD2,TGCAGTGCTAGACCGGGACTAGCATACAATGAGCAGTTCTTC,CSARPGLAYNEQFF
15,NA,TRBV5-5,TRBJ2-5,NA,TGTGCCAGCAACTCCGGCCTAACGGAGGGGGAGATCCAGTACTTC,CASNSGLTEGEIQYF
16,few,TRBV18,TRBJ1-5,TRBD1,TGTGCCAGCTCACTACCCGGGACAGAGAGCAATCAGCCCCAGCATTTT,CASSLPGTESNQPQHF
15,few,TRBV14,TRBJ2-1,NA,TGTGCCAGCAGCCCCCTTCTGGGGGCGAGAAATGAGCAGTTCTTC,CASSPLLGARNEQFF